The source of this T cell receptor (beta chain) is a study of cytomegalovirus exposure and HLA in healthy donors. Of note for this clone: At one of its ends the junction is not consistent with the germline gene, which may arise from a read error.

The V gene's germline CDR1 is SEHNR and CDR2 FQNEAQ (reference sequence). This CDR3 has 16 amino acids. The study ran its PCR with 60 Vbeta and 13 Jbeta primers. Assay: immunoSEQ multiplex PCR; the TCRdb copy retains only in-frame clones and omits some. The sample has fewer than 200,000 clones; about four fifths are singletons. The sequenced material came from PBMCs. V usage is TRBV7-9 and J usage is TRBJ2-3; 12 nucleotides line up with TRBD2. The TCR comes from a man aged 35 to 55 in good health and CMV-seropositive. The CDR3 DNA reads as TGTGCCAGCAGCCTAGCGGGAGGGCCTGGCACAGATACGCAGTATTTT. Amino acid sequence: CASSLAGGPGTDTQYF.